This passage covers 2 T cell receptor beta chains from one sample sequenced in a study of blood T cell repertoires in COVID-19. This table comes from immunoSEQ multiplex PCR, and its TCRdb copy is limited to in-frame clones, with some not included. The profile shows about 140,000 clones, around 86% of them singletons. Input material: PBMCs or T cells enriched from blood (not recorded which). Receptors originate from a man in his 60s who had recovered from COVID-19.

J is TRBJ2-1 and V is TRBV7-8; the match to TRBD2 covers 12 bases. The CDR3 contains 19 residues. J was trimmed by 4 bases and V by 0 bases; bases with no gene match: 10. CDR1 SGHVS and CDR2 FQNEAQ come from the germline V gene. CDR3 protein: CASSLANLRLAGAYNEQFF. The CDR3 DNA is TGTGCCAGCAGCTTAGCGAATCTTAGACTAGCGGGAGCATACAATGAGCAGTTCTTC.

The gene calls are TRBV18 and TRBJ2-7, with 9 bases identical to TRBD1. The CDR3 runs to 16 residues. Trimming removed 3 bases from V and 1 base from J; junction bases left unmatched: 7. CDR1 is KGHSH and CDR2 is LQKENI in the germline V gene. The CDR3 here is CASSPRRTGESYEQYF. CDR3 DNA: TGTGCCAGCTCACCTCGGCGGACAGGGGAGTCCTACGAGCAGTACTTC.